This TCR beta chain was observed in a study of cytomegalovirus exposure and HLA in healthy donors. Study findings and constraints: When analyzed later, a missense DCLRE1C variant was found to be linked to TCR beta V- and J-gene trimming. Presence/absence analyses rested on an assumption that sequencing depth was roughly uniform across donors.

The PCR had 60 Vbeta and 13 Jbeta primers. Measured with immunoSEQ multiplex PCR; TCRdb has only the in-frame clones, and not every one. The sample consists of approximately 100,000 clones, more than 60% of them appearing once. The V and J ends lost 1 base and 8 bases respectively, with 18 bases between them. Germline V gives CDR1 GTSNPN, CDR2 SVGIG (reference sequence). The CDR3 totals 15 residues. Details on this clone: Its antigen remains unknown.

The sample comprised PBMCs. This TCR came from a woman aged 18-30 years in good health and CMV-seropositive. The chain joins TRBV30 to TRBJ2-1, with D perhaps matching TRBD1 (6 bases). The CDR3: CAWSERDRKFDEQFF. In DNA, the CDR3 is TGTGCCTGGAGTGAAAGAGACAGGAAATTCGATGAGCAGTTCTTC.